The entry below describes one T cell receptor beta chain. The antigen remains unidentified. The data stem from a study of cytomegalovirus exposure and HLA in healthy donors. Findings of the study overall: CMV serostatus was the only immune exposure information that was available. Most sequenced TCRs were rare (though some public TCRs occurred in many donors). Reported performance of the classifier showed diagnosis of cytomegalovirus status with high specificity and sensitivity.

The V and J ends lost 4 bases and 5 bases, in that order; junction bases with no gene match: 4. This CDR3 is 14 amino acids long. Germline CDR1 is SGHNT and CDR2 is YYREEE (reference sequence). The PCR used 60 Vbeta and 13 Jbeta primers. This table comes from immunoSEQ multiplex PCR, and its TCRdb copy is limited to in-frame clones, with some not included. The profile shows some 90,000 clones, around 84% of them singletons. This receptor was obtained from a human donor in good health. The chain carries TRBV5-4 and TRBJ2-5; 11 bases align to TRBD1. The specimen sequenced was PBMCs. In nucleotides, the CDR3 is TGTGCCAGCAGCCGGACAGGGGGCGAGGAGACCCAGTACTTC. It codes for CASSRTGGEETQYF. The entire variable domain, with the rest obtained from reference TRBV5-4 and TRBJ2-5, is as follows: ETGVTQSPTHLIKTRGQQVTLRCSSQSGHNTVSWYQQALGQGPQFIFQYYREEENGRGNFPPRFSGLQFPNYSSELNVNALELDDSALYLCASSRTGGEETQYFGPGTRLLVL.